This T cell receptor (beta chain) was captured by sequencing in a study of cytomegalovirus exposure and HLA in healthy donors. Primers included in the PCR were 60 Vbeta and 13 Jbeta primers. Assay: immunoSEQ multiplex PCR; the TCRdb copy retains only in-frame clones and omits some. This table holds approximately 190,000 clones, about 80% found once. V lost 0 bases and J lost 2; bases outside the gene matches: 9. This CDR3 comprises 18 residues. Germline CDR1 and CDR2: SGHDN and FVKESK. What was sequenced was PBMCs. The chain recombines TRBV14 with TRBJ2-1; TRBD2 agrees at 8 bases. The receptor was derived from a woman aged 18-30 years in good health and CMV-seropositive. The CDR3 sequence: CASSQDVIAGSPYNEQFF. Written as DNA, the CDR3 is TGTGCCAGCAGCCAAGATGTCATAGCGGGGTCCCCCTACAATGAGCAGTTCTTC.